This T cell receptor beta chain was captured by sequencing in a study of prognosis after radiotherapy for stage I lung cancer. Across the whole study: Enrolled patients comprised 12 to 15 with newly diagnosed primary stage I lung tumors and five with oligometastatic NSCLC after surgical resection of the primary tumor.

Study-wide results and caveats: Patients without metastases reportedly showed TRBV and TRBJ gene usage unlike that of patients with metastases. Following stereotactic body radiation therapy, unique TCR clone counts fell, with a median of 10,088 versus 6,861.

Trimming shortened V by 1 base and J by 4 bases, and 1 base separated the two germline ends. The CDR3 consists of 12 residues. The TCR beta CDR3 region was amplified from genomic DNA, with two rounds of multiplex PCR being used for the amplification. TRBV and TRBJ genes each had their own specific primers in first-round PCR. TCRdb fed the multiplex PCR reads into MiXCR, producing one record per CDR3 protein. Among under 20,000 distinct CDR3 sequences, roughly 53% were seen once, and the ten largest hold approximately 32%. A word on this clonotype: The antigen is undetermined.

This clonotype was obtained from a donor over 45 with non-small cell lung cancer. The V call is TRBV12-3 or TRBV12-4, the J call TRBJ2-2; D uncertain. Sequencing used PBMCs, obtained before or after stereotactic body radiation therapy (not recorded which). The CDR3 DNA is TGTGCCAGCAGTTTAGTCACCGGGGAGCTGTTTTTT. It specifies CASSLVTGELFF.